The clone carrying this T cell receptor (beta chain) was counted between two and nine times. The entry originates in a study of molecular identifiers for immune sequencing clone quantification. Germline V CDR1 and CDR2: GTSNPN, SVGIG (reference sequence). Trimming removed 2 bases at V and 1 base at J, with 12 bases between. The CDR3 has 14 residues. Each library that profiled naive CD8 cells came from around 20,000 to 990,000 sorted cells with 10%, 30% or 50% RNA. As CD8+CD4-CCR7+CD45RA+ cells, naive CD8 T cells were sorted. One entry per CDR3 protein results from TCRdb running MiXCR on the PCR reads. The repertoire holds hundreds of thousands of distinct CDR3 sequences, 25% seen once, with roughly 0.83% in the top ten.

V and J are TRBV30 and TRBJ2-7, with a tentative D call TRBD1 (6 bases). This clonotype was sampled from a human donor in good health. Some libraries in this study had Jurkat cell RNA spiked in. Sequenced: naive CD8+ T cells from blood, with Jurkat cell RNA spiked in. Subset described: FACS-sorted CD8+CD4-CCR7+CD45RA+ naive T cells. The CDR3: CAWSLGTTSYEQYF. For the CDR3, the DNA is TGTGCCTGGAGTCTCGGGACAACATCCTACGAGCAGTACTTC.